This T cell receptor beta chain originates from a study of blood T cell repertoires in COVID-19. Study context: Donors in the United States, Italy and Spain gave samples during acute or convalescent COVID-19. T cells, B-cell-depleted T cells, or PBMCs supplied cDNA or gDNA.

Source study methods: How many nucleated cells were present was estimated from reference gene primer amplification. Profiling relied on immunoSEQ multiplex PCR, and the TCRdb table lists in-frame clones only, not all of them. The V and J calls and the clone size are those of that table, but D and trimming were determined from the DNA. Here the sample spans over 250,000 clones, roughly 85% being singletons. This CDR3 is 12 amino acids long. The V gene lost 4 bases and the J gene lost 7 bases, with 8 bases spanning the gap. The germline V gene encodes CDR1 WNHNN and CDR2 SYGVQD (reference sequence). The sequenced material came from peripheral blood. The V call is TRBV10-1, the J call TRBJ2-1; no clear D gene. This receptor was identified in a man aged 50 to 60 with active or convalescent COVID-19. The CDR3 DNA reads as TGCGCCAGCAGTGTCCCGACAAATGAGCAGTTCTTC. It encodes CASSVPTNEQFF.